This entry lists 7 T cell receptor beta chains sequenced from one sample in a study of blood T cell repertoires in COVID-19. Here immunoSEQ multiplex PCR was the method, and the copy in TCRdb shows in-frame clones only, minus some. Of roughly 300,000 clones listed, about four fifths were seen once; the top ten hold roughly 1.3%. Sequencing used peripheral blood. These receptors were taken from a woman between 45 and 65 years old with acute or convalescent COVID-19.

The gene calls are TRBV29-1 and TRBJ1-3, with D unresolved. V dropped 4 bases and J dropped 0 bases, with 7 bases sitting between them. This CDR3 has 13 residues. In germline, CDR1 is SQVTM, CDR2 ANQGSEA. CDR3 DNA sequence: TGCAGCGTTGTCGGTTTCTCTGGAAACACCATATATTTT. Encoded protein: CSVVGFSGNTIYF.

This CDR3 is CASSATTDYNEQFF. CDR3 DNA sequence: TGTGCCAGCAGCGCCACGACAGACTACAATGAGCAGTTCTTC. This chain links TRBV9 with TRBJ2-1, with TRBD1 as a possible D gene (5 bases). V lost 3 bases and J lost 3, with 10 bases in between. The CDR3 spans 14 residues. CDR1 and CDR2 from the germline V gene are SGDLS and YYNGEE.

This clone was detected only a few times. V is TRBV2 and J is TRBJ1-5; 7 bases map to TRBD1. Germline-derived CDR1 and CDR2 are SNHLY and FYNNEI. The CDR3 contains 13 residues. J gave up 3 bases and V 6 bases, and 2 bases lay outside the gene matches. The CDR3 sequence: CASSRGANQPQHF. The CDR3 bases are TGTGCCAGCAGCAGGGGGGCCAATCAGCCCCAGCATTTT.

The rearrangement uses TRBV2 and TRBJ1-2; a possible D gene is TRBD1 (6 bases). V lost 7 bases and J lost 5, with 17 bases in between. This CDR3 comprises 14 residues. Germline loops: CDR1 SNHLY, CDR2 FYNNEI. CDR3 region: CASTDGGLVYGYTF. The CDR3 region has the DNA TGTGCCAGCACCGACGGGGGGCTGGTGTATGGCTACACCTTC.

CDR3 region: CASSLNSGQETQYF. CDR3 sequence (DNA): TGTGCCAGCAGCTTAAATAGCGGGCAAGAGACCCAGTACTTC. The chain couples TRBV7-3 to TRBJ2-5; 7 nucleotides agree with TRBD2. The ends lost 1 base at V and 2 bases at J; junction bases unmatched: 1. The CDR3 loop spans 14 amino acids. Germline V lookup: CDR1 SGHTA, CDR2 FQGTGA. The full variable domain, completed using reference TRBV7-3 and TRBJ2-5, is GAGVSQTPSNKVTEKGKYVELRCDPISGHTALYWYRQSLGQGPEFLIYFQGTGAADDSGLPNDRFFAVRPEGSVSTLKIQRTERGDSAVYLCASSLNSGQETQYFGPGTRLLVL.

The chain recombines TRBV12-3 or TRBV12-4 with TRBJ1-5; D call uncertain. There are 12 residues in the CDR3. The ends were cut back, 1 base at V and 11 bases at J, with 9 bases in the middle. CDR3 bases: TGTGCCAGCAGTTTAGGGCGAGGTGCCCAGCATTTT. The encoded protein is CASSLGRGAQHF.

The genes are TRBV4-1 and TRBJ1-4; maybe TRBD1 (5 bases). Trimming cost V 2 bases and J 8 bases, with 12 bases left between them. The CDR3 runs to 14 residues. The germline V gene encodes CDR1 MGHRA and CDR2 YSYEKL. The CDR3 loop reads CASSQRRDGEKLFF. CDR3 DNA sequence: TGCGCCAGCAGCCAACGCAGGGATGGGGAAAAACTGTTTTTT.